This passage covers 5 T cell receptor beta chains from one sample sequenced in a study of T cells in Graves' hyperthyroidism and ophthalmopathy. Using RNA transcripts as the source, TCR beta CDR3 regions were amplified. HTBI primers were the set used in a first-round RT-PCR of the TCR CDR3. A single record per CDR3 protein comes from TCRdb applying MiXCR to the multiplex PCR reads. The table has approximately 420,000 distinct CDR3 sequences, about an eighth seen once. Material for sequencing was blood. The source is a woman in her late teens or twenties with Graves' hyperthyroidism.

Worth noting for this clonotype: Given a much more abundant clone one base away, this may be a read error. The CDR3 spells CASSEGRETQYF. CDR3 nucleotides: TGTGCCAGCAGTGAGGGAAGAGAGACCCAGTACTTC. The rearrangement links TRBV6-1 to TRBJ2-5, with unresolved D. The germline V and J ends were trimmed by 3 bases and 4 bases, with 6 bases remaining between them. CDR3 length: 12 amino acids. CDR1 is MNHNS, CDR2 SASEGT, per germline.

This clonotype has a count of ten or more. J is TRBJ1-5 and V is TRBV15; no reliable D call. Trimming left V 3 bases short and J 2 bases short, with 11 bases between. CDR3 length: 15 amino acids. Germline-derived CDR1 and CDR2 are LNHNV and YYDKDF (reference sequence). The DNA of the CDR3 is TGTGCCACCAGCAGCACCGACGGACGCAATCAGCCCCAGCATTTT. Its translation: CATSSTDGRNQPQHF.

This clonotype appeared many times. The chain joins TRBV28 to TRBJ2-1, with D perhaps matching TRBD2 (6 bases). CDR3 length: 15 residues. Trimming took 6 bases from V and 5 from J, leaving 17 bases between them. CDR1 is MDHEN and CDR2 is SYDVKM in the germline V gene. The CDR3 spells CASRTPSGGHNEQFF. The CDR3 coding sequence is TGTGCCAGCAGAACACCGTCTGGAGGGCACAATGAGCAGTTCTTC.

This clonotype has only a few counts. The V and J genes are TRBV19 and TRBJ2-1; no clear D gene. The germline CDR1 and CDR2 sequences are LNHDA and SQIVND (reference sequence). This CDR3 has 14 amino acids. Trimming pared 3 bases from V and 0 bases from J, leaving 6 bases between. CDR3: CASSMGSSYNEQFF. CDR3 sequence (DNA): TGTGCCAGTAGTATGGGTAGCTCCTACAATGAGCAGTTCTTC.

This clonotype was seen a handful of times. The J gene is TRBJ2-2, the V gene TRBV2; no firm D call. The CDR3 totals 15 residues. Trimming shortened V by 0 bases and J by 3 bases, and 8 bases separated the two germline ends. Germline values: CDR1 SNHLY, CDR2 FYNNEI. Here the CDR3 DNA reads TGTGCCAGCAGTGAAGCCGGAGCATACACCGGGGAGCTGTTTTTT. This gives the protein CASSEAGAYTGELFF. The full variable domain, rest sourced from reference TRBV2 and TRBJ2-2, is EPEVTQTPSHQVTQMGQEVILRCVPISNHLYFYWYRQILGQKVEFLVSFYNNEISEKSEIFDDQFSVERPDGSNFTLKIRSTKLEDSAMYFCASSEAGAYTGELFFGEGSRLTVL.